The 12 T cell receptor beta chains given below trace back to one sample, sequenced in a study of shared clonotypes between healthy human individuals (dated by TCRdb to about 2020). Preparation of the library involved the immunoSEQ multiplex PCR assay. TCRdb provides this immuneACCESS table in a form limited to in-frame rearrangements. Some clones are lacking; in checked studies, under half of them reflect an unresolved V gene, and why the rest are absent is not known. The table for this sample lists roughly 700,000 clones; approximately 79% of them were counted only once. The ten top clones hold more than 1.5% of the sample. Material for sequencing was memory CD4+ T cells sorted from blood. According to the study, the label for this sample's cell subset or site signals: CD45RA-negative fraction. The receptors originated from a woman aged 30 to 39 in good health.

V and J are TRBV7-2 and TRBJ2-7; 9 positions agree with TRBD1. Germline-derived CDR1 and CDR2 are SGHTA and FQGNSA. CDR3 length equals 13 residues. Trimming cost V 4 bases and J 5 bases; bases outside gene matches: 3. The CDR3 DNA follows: TGTGCCAGCAGCTCGTGGACAGGGGACGAGCAGTACTTC. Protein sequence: CASSSWTGDEQYF.

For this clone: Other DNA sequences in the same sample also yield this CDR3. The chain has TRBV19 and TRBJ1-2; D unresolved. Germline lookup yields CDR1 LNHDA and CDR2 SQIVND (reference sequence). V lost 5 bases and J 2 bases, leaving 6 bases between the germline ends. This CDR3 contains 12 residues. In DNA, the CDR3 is TGTGCCAGTAGTTTCACAAACTATGGCTACACCTTC. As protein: CASSFTNYGYTF.

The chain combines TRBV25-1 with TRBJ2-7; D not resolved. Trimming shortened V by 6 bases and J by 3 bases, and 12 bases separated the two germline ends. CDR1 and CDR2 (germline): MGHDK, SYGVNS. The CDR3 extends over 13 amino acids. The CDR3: CASSPSRDYEQYF. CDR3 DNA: TGTGCCAGCAGCCCCTCTCGAGACTACGAGCAGTACTTC.

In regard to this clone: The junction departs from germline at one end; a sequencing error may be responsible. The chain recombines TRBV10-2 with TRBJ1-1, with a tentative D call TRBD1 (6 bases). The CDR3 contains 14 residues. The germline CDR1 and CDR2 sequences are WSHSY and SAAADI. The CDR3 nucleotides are TGCGCCAGCGGTGAAAGACAGGCGTTCGTAGAAGCTTTCTTT. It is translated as CASGERQAFVEAFF.

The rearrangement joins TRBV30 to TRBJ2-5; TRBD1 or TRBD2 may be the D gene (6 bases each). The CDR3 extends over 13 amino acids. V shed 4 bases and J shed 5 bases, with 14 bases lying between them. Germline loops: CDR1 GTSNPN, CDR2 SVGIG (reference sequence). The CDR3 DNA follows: TGTGCCTGGACCGTACAGGGAGGCGAGACCCAGTACTTC. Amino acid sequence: CAWTVQGGETQYF. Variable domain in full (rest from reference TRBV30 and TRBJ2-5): SQTIHQWPATLVQPVGSPLSLECTVEGTSNPNLYWYRQAAGRGLQLLFYSVGIGQISSEVPQNLSASRPQDRQFILSSKKLLLSDSGFYLCAWTVQGGETQYFGPGTRLLVL.

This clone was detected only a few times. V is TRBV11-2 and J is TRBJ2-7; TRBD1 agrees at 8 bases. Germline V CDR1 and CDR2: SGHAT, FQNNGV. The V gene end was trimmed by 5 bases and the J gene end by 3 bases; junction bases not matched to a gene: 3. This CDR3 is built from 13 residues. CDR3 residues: CASSRTGIYEQYF. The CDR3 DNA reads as TGTGCCAGCAGCAGGACAGGGATCTACGAGCAGTACTTC.

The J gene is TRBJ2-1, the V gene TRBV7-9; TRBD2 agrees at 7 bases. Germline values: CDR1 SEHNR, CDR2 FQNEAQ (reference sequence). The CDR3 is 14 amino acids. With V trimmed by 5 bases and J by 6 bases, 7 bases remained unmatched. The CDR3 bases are TGTGCCAGCAGCCGCCGGGACTACTCCAATGAGCAGTTCTTC. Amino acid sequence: CASSRRDYSNEQFF.

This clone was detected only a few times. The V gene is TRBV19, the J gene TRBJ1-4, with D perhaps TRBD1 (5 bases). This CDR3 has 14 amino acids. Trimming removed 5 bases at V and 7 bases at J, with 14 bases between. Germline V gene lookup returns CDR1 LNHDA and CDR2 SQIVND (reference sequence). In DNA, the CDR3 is TGTGCCAGTAGTCCTCAGGGCTTTGGTGAAAAACTGTTTTTT. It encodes CASSPQGFGEKLFF.

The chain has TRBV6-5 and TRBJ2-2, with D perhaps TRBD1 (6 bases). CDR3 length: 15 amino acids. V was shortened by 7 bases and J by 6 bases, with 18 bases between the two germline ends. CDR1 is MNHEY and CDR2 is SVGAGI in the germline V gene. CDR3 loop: CASKVQRGIAGELFF. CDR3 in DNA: TGTGCCAGCAAAGTACAGAGGGGGATTGCCGGGGAGCTGTTTTTT.

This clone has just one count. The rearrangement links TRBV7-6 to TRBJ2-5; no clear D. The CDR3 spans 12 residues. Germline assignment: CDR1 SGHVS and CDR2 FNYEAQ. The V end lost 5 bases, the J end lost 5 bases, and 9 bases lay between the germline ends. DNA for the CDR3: TGTGCCAGCAGCCCTAGTTGGGAGACCCAGTACTTC. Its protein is CASSPSWETQYF.

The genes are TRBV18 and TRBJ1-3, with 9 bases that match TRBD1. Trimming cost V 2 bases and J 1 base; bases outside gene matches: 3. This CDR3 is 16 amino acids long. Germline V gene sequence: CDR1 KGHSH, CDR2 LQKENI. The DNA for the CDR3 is TGTGCCAGCTCACCAGGACAGGGGAAGTCTGGAAACACCATATATTTT. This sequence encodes CASSPGQGKSGNTIYF.

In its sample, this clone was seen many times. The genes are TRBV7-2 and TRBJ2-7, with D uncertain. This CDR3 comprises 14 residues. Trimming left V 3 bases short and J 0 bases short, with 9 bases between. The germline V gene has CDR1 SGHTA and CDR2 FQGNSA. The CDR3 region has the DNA TGTGCCAGCAGCTTCTATCTCAGCTCCTACGAGCAGTACTTC. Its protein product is CASSFYLSSYEQYF.